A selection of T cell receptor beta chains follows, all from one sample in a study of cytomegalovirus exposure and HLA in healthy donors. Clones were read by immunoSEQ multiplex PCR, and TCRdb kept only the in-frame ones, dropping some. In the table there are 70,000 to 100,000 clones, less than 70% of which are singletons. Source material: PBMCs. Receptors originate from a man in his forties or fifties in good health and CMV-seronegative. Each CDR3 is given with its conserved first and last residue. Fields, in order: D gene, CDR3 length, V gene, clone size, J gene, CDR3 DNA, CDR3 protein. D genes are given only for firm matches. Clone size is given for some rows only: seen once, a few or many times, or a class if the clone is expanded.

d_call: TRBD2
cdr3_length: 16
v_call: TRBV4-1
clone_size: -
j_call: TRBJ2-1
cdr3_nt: TGCGCCAGCAGCCACCAAAAGCGGGGGGTCAACAATGAGCAGTTCTTC
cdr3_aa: CASSHQKRGVNNEQFF

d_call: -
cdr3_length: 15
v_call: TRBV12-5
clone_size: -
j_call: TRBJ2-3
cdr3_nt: TGTGCTAGTGGTGCCCTGGCGGCTAGCACAGATACGCAGTATTTT
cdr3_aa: CASGALAASTDTQYF

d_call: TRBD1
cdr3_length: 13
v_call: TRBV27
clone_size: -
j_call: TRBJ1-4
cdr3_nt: TGTGCCAGCGCCACCACAGGGGGCGAAAAACTGTTTTTT
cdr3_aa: CASATTGGEKLFF

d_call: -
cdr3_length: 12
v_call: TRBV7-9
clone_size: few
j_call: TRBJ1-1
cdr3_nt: TGTGCCAGCAGCTTAGATGACTCTGAAGCTTTCTTT
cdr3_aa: CASSLDDSEAFF

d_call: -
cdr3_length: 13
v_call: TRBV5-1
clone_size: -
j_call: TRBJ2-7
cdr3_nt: TGCGCCAGCAGCTTGCACAGGCTCTACGAGCAGTACTTC
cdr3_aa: CASSLHRLYEQYF

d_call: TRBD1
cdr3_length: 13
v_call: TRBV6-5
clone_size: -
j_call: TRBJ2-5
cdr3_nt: TGTGCCAGCCCGACAGGGAACCAAGAGACCCAGTACTTC
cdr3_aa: CASPTGNQETQYF

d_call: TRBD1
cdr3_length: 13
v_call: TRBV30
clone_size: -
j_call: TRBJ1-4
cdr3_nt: TGTGCCTGGAGTAGAGGACAGGGCGAAAAACTGTTTTTT
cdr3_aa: CAWSRGQGEKLFF

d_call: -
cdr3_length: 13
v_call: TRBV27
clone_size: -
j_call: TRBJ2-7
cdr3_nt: TGTGCCAGCAGTTTACACCAGGGTTACGAGCAGTACTTC
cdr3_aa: CASSLHQGYEQYF

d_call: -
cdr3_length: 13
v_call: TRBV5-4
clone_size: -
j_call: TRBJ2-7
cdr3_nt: TGTGCCAGCAGCCAGGGCCAGCCTTACGAGCAGTACTTC
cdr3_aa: CASSQGQPYEQYF

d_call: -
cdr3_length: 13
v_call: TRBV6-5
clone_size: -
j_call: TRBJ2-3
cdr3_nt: TGTGCCAGCAGTCGACAGAGCACAGATACGCAGTATTTT
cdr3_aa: CASSRQSTDTQYF

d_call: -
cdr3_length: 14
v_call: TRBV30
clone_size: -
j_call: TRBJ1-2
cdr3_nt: TGTGCCTGGAGTGTCGGGACTGTCAGCTATGGCTACACCTTC
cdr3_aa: CAWSVGTVSYGYTF

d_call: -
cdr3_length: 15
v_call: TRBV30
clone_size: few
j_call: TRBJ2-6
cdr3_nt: TGTGCCTCGTCGACAGTCAGCTCTGGGGCCAACGTCCTGACTTTC
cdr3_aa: CASSTVSSGANVLTF

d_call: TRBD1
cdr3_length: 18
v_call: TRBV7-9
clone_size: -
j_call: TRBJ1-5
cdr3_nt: TGTGCCAGCAGCTTAGAAGGGACAGACTTTAGAGGCAATCAGCCCCAGCATTTT
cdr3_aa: CASSLEGTDFRGNQPQHF

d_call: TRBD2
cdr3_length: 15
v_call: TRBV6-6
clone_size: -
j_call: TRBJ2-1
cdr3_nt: TGTGCCAGCATTGCGACTAGCGGGTATGACAATGAGCAGTTCTTC
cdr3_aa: CASIATSGYDNEQFF

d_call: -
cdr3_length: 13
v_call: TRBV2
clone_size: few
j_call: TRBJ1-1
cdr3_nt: TGTGCCAGCAGTGAATCAGGGGTTGCTGAAGCTTTCTTT
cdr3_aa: CASSESGVAEAFF

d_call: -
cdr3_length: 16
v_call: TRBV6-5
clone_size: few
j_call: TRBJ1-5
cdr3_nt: TGTGCCAGCAGTTACTCGGGGGGGCCTAGAGATCAGCCCCAGCATTTT
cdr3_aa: CASSYSGGPRDQPQHF

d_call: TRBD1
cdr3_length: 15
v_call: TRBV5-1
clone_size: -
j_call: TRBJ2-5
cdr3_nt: TGCGCCAGCAGCTCCGGACAGGGCGGTGGAGAGACCCAGTACTTC
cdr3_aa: CASSSGQGGGETQYF

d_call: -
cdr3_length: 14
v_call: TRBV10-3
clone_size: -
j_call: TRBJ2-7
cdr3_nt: TGTGCCATCAGTGGTCTGCAGGGTGGGTACGAGCAGTACTTC
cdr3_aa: CAISGLQGGYEQYF

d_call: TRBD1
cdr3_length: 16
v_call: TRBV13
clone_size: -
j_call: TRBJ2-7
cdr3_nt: TGTGCCAGCAGCCTTTATGAACAGGGGGCAGGTAGGGAGCAGTACTTC
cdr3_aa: CASSLYEQGAGREQYF

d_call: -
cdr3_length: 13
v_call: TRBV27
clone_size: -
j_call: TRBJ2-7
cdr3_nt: TGTGCCAGCAGTTTTCTTGACAGCTACGAGCAGTACTTC
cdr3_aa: CASSFLDSYEQYF

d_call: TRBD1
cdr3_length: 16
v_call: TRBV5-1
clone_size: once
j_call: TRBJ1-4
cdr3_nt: TGCGCCAGCAGCCGAACCACAGGGGGCGGCGGTGGCGAACTGTTTTTT
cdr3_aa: CASSRTTGGGGGELFF

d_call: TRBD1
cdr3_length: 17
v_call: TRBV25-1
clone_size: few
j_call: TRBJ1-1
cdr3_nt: TGTGCCAGCAGTGAGTGTAGAAGGCGGACAGGGCGGACTGAAGCTTTCTTT
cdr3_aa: CASSECRRRTGRTEAFF

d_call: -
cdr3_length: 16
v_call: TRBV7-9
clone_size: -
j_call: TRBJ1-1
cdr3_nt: TGTGCCAGCAGTTTCCGAGGAACAGGGATGAACACTGAAGCTTTCTTT
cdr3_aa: CASSFRGTGMNTEAFF

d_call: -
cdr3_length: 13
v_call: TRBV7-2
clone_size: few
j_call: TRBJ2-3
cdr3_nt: TGTGCCAGCAGCTTAACCCAAAGTGAGACGCAGTATTTT
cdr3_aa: CASSLTQSETQYF

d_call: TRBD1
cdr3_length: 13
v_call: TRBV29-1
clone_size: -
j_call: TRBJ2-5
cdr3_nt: TGCAGCGTTGAACAGGGGGCGCGGGAGACCCAGTACTTC
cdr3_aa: CSVEQGARETQYF

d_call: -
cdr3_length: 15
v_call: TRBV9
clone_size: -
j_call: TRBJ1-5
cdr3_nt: TGTGCCAGCAGCGTAGACCCGGACAGATATCGGCCCCAGCATTTT
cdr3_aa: CASSVDPDRYRPQHF

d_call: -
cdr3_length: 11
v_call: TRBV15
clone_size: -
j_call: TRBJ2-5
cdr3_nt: TGTGCCACCAGCAATAAAGAGACCCAGTACTTC
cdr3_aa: CATSNKETQYF

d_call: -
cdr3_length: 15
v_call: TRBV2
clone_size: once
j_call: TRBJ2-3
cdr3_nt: TGTGCCAGCAGCGAGAGAGTTGGGGCCACAGATACGCAGTATTTT
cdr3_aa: CASSERVGATDTQYF

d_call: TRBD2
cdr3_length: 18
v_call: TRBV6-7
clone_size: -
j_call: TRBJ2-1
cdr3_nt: TGTGCCAGCAGGACTAGCGGGAGGGCCCTGGGGACCTACAATGAGCAGTTCTTC
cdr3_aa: CASRTSGRALGTYNEQFF

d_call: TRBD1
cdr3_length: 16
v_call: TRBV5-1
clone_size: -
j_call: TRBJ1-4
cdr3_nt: TGCGCCAGCAGCTGGGGAACAGGGGAGCCGTCCGAAAAACTGTTTTTT
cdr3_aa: CASSWGTGEPSEKLFF

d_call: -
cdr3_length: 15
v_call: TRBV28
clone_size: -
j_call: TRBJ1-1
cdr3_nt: TGTGCCAGCAGCCCAGGTGGCAGCATGAACACTGAAGCTTTCTTT
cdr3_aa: CASSPGGSMNTEAFF

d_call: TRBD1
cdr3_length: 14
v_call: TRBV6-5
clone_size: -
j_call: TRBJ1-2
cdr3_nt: TGTGCCAGCAGTTACTCCGGACAGGGGTATGGCTACACCTTC
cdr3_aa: CASSYSGQGYGYTF

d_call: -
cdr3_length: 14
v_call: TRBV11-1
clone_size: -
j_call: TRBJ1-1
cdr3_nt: TGTGCCAGCAGCTTAGACCTAGGGGCGACTGAAGCTTTCTTT
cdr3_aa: CASSLDLGATEAFF

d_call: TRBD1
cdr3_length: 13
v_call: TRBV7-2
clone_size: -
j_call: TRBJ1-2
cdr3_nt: TGTGCCAGCAGCTTAAGGGGGCACAATGGCTACACCTTC
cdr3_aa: CASSLRGHNGYTF

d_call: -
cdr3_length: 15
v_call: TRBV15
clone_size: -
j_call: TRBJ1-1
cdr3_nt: TGTGCCACCAGCAGAGACAGGCCGGTGAACACTGAAGCTTTCTTT
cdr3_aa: CATSRDRPVNTEAFF

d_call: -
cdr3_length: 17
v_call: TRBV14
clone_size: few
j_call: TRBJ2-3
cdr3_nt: TGTGCCAGCAGCCAAATCGTAGAGGGAGGACGGGCAGATACGCAGTATTTT
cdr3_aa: CASSQIVEGGRADTQYF

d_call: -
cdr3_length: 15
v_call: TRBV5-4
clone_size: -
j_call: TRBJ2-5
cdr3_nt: TGTGCCAGCAGCTTTGATACGGGGGGCCGGGAGACCCAGTACTTC
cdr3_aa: CASSFDTGGRETQYF

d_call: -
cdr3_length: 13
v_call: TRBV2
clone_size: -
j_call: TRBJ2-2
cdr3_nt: TGTGCCAGGAGGGCGGAAAACACCGGGGAGCTGTTTTTT
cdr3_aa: CARRAENTGELFF

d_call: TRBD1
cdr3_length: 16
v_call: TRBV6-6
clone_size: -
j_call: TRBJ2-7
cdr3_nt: TGTGCCAGCAGTTCAGGGACAGCCCTAAGCTCCTACGAGCAGTACTTC
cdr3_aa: CASSSGTALSSYEQYF

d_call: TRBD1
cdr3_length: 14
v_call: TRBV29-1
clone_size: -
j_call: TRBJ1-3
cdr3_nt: TGCAGCGTCGACAGGGGGCAAGCGGGAAACACCATATATTTT
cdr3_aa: CSVDRGQAGNTIYF

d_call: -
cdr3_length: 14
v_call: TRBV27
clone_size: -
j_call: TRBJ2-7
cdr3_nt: TGTGCCAGCAGTTTAGCCAGGGTGCCCTACGAGCAGTACTTC
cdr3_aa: CASSLARVPYEQYF

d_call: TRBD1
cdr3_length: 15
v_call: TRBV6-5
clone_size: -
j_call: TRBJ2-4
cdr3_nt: TGTGCCAGCAGTTACCTCCGGGACAGGGATAACATTCAGTACTTC
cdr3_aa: CASSYLRDRDNIQYF

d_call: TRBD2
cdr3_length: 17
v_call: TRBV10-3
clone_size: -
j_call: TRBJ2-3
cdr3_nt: TGTGCCATCAGTGACCAGACTAGCGTCTCTAGCACAGATACGCAGTATTTT
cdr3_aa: CAISDQTSVSSTDTQYF

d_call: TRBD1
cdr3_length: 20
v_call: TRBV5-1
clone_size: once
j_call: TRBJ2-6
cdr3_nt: TGCGCCAGCAGCTGGACAGGCGTGCTGAACGGGGCGTCTGGGGCCAACGTCCTGACTTTC
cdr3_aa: CASSWTGVLNGASGANVLTF

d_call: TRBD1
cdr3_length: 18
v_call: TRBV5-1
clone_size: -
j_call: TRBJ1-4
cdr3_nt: TGCGCCAGCAGCTCCTTCGGACAGGGGGCTGGGACTAATGAAAAACTGTTTTTT
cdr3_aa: CASSSFGQGAGTNEKLFF

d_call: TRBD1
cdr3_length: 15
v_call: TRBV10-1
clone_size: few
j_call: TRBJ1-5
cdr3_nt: TGCGCCACCTGTGGGGACAGGTATAGCAATCAGCCCCAGCATTTT
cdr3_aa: CATCGDRYSNQPQHF

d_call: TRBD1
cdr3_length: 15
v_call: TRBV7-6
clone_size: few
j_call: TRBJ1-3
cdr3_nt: TGTGCCAGCAGCTTGACAGGGGGCTCTGGAAACACCATATATTTT
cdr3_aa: CASSLTGGSGNTIYF

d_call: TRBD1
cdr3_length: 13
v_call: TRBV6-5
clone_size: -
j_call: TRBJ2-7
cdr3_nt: TGTGCCAGCCACGGACAGGGGTCCGACGAGCAGTACTTC
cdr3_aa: CASHGQGSDEQYF

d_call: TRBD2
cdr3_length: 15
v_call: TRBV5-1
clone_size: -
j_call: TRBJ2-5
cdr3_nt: TGCGCCAGCAGCTCGGGACTAGCGGGGGAAGAGACCCAGTACTTC
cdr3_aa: CASSSGLAGEETQYF

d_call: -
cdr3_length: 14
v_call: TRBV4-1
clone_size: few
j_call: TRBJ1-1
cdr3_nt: TGCGCCAGCAGCCAACAGGGTAGGGACACTGAAGCTTTCTTT
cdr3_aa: CASSQQGRDTEAFF